The clone carrying this T cell receptor (beta chain) was observed a handful of times. Trimming stripped 3 bases from V and 0 bases from J, with 8 bases between. CDR1 is DFQATT and CDR2 is SNEGSKA in the germline V gene (reference sequence). This CDR3 comprises 13 residues. Time point here: patch test 1, 2 weeks after DPC sensitization. Treatment indicated: therapeutic diphenylcyclopropenone sensitization with weekly scalp DPC. Drawing of blood took place ahead of applying each patch test. Unique molecular identifiers were linked by the library to individual cDNA molecules. In TCRdb, the RACE reads were re-called with MiXCR into one record per CDR3 protein. Altogether roughly 200,000 distinct CDR3 sequences are present, around 24% being singletons, with the ten largest covering over 6.5%. The sample is drawn from a study of human T cells and chemical hapten exposure. Study-level information: Mostly female, the patients presented with alopecia areata, totalis or universalis.

This specimen consisted of whole blood, obtained in connection with sensitization to the hapten diphenylcyclopropenone (DPC). J is TRBJ1-1 and V is TRBV20-1; no clear D gene. The sequence came from a woman between 50 and 59 years old with alopecia areata. Some clones in this sample may be carry-over from other donors' samples. The CDR3 DNA reads TGCAGTGCTAGTCAGAACATGAACACTGAAGCTTTCTTT. Amino acids: CSASQNMNTEAFF.